This paragraph reports one T cell receptor (beta chain). What it binds is unknown. Germline V lookup: CDR1 SGHVS, CDR2 FNYEAQ. This CDR3 has 19 amino acids. Losses at the gene ends were 5 bases for V and 5 bases for J; bases not matched to a gene: 18. The protocol was immunoSEQ multiplex PCR, while the TCRdb copy is restricted to in-frame clones and leaves out a portion. The sample holds 130,000 to 150,000 clones, about 90% seen once. These data come from a study of T cell responses to AZD1222 COVID-19 vaccine. Study results and limitations: Scientists sampled the repertoires only once the peak T cell response had passed. The study reported that nearly half of spike-specific TCRs target unmutated variant regions.

The chain links TRBV7-6 to TRBJ2-5; the match to TRBD2 covers 12 bases. The TCR comes from an adult in good health. Sequenced here: peripheral blood, sampled on day 0 of MenACWY control vaccination. CDR3 DNA: TGTGCCAGCAGCCGCAGACTAGCGGGAGAGCAGACCCACCCGGAGACCCAGTACTTC. It yields the protein CASSRRLAGEQTHPETQYF.